Each of the 11 T cell receptor beta chains below was sequenced from the same sample in a study of blood T cell repertoires in COVID-19. Generated by immunoSEQ multiplex PCR, the TCRdb table keeps only in-frame clones and is missing some. This sample carries around 190,000 clones, approximately 80% of them seen once, and the ten largest clones take less than 7%. Sequencing used peripheral blood. These TCRs come from a man aged 55 to 70 with acute or convalescent COVID-19.

This sequence joins TRBV11-3 and TRBJ2-7, with D tentatively TRBD1 (5 bases). V was shortened by 0 bases and J by 4 bases, with 7 bases between the two germline ends. This CDR3 spans 13 amino acids. The germline gives CDR1 SGHNT, CDR2 YENEEA. The CDR3 loop is CASSLEGEYEQYF. CDR3 coding DNA: TGTGCCAGCAGCTTAGAAGGGGAATACGAGCAGTACTTC.

J is TRBJ2-7 and V is TRBV5-1; perhaps TRBD1 as D (5 bases). Germline-derived CDR1 and CDR2 are SGHRS and YFSETQ. Trimming took 0 bases from V and 3 from J, leaving 10 bases between them. This CDR3 comprises 14 residues. CDR3 bases: TGCGCCAGCAGCTTGGCCCTTGACAGCTACGAGCAGTACTTC. Amino acids: CASSLALDSYEQYF.

The V and J genes are TRBV4-1 and TRBJ2-3; D may be TRBD1 (6 bases). The CDR3 sequence is 16 residues long. The V end lost 0 bases, the J end lost 0 bases, and 10 bases lay between the germline ends. Germline CDR1 and CDR2: MGHRA and YSYEKL. The CDR3 DNA reads TGCGCCAGCAGCCAAGAGGTGGGGGCGAGCACAGATACGCAGTATTTT. Protein product: CASSQEVGASTDTQYF.

The chain carries TRBV19 and TRBJ2-1; 9 bases match TRBD1. Germline V gives CDR1 LNHDA, CDR2 SQIVND (reference sequence). There are 14 residues in the CDR3. J lost 8 bases, V lost 7 bases, and 9 bases had no gene match. CDR3 sequence reads: CASNLDRGGDEQFF. For the CDR3, the DNA is TGTGCCAGTAACCTGGACAGGGGAGGTGATGAGCAGTTCTTC.

This sequence joins TRBV4-1 and TRBJ2-1, with a weak D call TRBD2 (6 bases). This CDR3 has 17 residues. Trimming took 2 bases from V and 3 from J, leaving 17 bases between them. Per the germline V gene, CDR1 is MGHRA and CDR2 is YSYEKL. Written as DNA, the CDR3 is TGCGCCAGCAGCCAACCGACCTTAGCGGTTCGCTACAATGAGCAGTTCTTC. Its protein is CASSQPTLAVRYNEQFF.

This chain links TRBV6-5 with TRBJ1-2; 9 positions match TRBD1. This CDR3 is built from 15 residues. The germline CDR1 and CDR2 sequences are MNHEY and SVGAGI. V shed 8 bases, J shed 1 base, and the junction held 8 bases outside the gene matches. The CDR3, as DNA: TGTGCCAGCCTTTGGGGACAGGGAGGTAACTATGGCTACACCTTC. Amino acid sequence: CASLWGQGGNYGYTF.

This chain uses TRBV19 with TRBJ2-3; D remains ambiguous. The CDR3 totals 12 residues. The germline CDR1 and CDR2 sequences are LNHDA and SQIVND (reference sequence). V lost 4 bases, J lost 4 bases, and 6 bases lay in between. CDR3 region: CASSTRADTQYF. The CDR3 DNA reads TGTGCCAGTAGTACCCGGGCAGATACGCAGTATTTT.

The V and J genes are TRBV7-3 and TRBJ2-3; the match to TRBD2 covers 11 bases. J was trimmed by 5 bases and V by 2 bases; bases with no gene match: 15. This CDR3 has 19 residues. In germline, CDR1 is SGHTA, CDR2 FQGTGA. In DNA, the CDR3 is TGTGCCAGCAGCTTACTAGCGGGAGGTCCCAGTAGGATCGGAGATACGCAGTATTTT. Residues: CASSLLAGGPSRIGDTQYF.

This clone showed up just a few times. The V gene is TRBV3-1 (or the pseudogene TRBV3-2), the J gene TRBJ1-1; D unresolved. Germline V gives CDR1 LGHDT, CDR2 YNNKEL (reference sequence). V lost 0 bases and J lost 0, with 11 bases in between. The CDR3 runs 16 residues. DNA of the CDR3: TGTGCCAGCAGCCAAGATGGCAAGACAATGAACACTGAAGCTTTCTTT. It encodes CASSQDGKTMNTEAFF.

This chain connects TRBV10-3 to TRBJ2-1; a weak D match, TRBD2 (6 bases). Germline CDR1 is ENHRY and CDR2 is SYGVKD. CDR3 size: 14 residues. The V end lost 7 bases, the J end lost 5 bases, and 15 bases lay between the germline ends. Here the CDR3 reads CAINSRLDDNEQFF. The CDR3 region has the DNA TGTGCCATCAACTCTCGACTAGATGACAATGAGCAGTTCTTC.

Written as DNA, the CDR3 is TGTGCCAGCAGCCTGCCGGGACAGGCTTACGGCTACACCTTC. Translated: CASSLPGQAYGYTF. The rearrangement links TRBV5-5 to TRBJ1-2; 8 nucleotides line up with TRBD1. The trim removed 4 bases at V and 8 bases at J, leaving 10 bases unmatched. The CDR3 totals 14 residues. Per the germline V gene, CDR1 is SGHKS and CDR2 is YYEKEE (reference sequence). The whole variable domain, remainder taken from reference TRBV5-5 and TRBJ1-2, is DAGVTQSPTHLIKTRGQQVTLRCSPISGHKSVSWYQQVLGQGPQFIFQYYEKEERGRGNFPDRFSARQFPNYSSELNVNALLLGDSALYLCASSLPGQAYGYTFGSGTRLTVV.